Below, 26 T cell receptor beta chains from the same sample are listed, as sequenced in a study of T-cell memory formation after mild COVID-19. MiXCR, applied by TCRdb to the 5' RACE reads, yields one record per CDR3 protein. The sample lists a few hundred thousand distinct CDR3 sequences; 15% to 20% were seen once. Source material: PBMCs or a T cell subset sorted from them (not recorded which). The source of these receptors is a man aged 18-30 years who had mild COVID-19 (a few samples of this study predate the infection). Cell type and time point are not known.

This chain uses TRBV4-3 with TRBJ1-2; 7 bases align to TRBD1. Germline values: CDR1 LGHNA, CDR2 YSLEER. J was trimmed by 1 base and V by 3 bases; bases with no gene match: 5. This CDR3 has 15 amino acids. CDR3 nucleotides: TGCGCCAGCAGCCAGGGACAGCTCCGTAACTATGGCTACACCTTC. Its protein is CASSQGQLRNYGYTF.

The genes are TRBV7-9 and TRBJ1-6, with D maybe TRBD1 (6 bases). The V gene's germline CDR1 is SEHNR and CDR2 FQNEAQ (reference sequence). Trimming took 4 bases from V and 5 from J, leaving 12 bases between them. This CDR3 contains 15 residues. CDR3 bases: TGTGCCAGCAGCTCCCAGGGGAATAATAATTCACCCCTCCACTTT. This translates into CASSSQGNNNSPLHF.

A few counts support this clonotype. The J gene is TRBJ2-5, the V gene TRBV5-1, with a possible D match to TRBD2 (5 bases). CDR1 is SGHRS and CDR2 is YFSETQ in the germline V gene. The CDR3 is 11 amino acids. V was clipped by 8 bases and J by 4 bases, with 9 bases between them. The CDR3 sequence is CASARGETQYF. The CDR3 nucleotides read TGCGCCAGTGCCCGGGGAGAGACCCAGTACTTC. Together with reference TRBV5-1 and TRBJ2-5, the CDR3 gives the full variable domain: KAGVTQTPRYLIKTRGQQVTLSCSPISGHRSVSWYQQTPGQGLQFLFEYFSETQRNKGNFPGRFSGRQFSNSRSEMNVSTLELGDSALYLCASARGETQYFGPGTRLLVL.

This clonotype was recorded only once. V is TRBV7-8 and J is TRBJ1-2; tentative D call: TRBD1 (6 bases). Per the germline V gene, CDR1 is SGHVS and CDR2 is FQNEAQ. This CDR3 comprises 13 residues. Trimming pared 1 base from V and 6 bases from J, leaving 9 bases between. For the CDR3, the DNA is TGTGCCAGCAGCTTAGTGAACAGGGATGGCTACACCTTC. Translation gives CASSLVNRDGYTF.

This clonotype was observed at least ten times. The V gene is TRBV7-9, the J gene TRBJ1-1; D call uncertain. The germline gives CDR1 SEHNR, CDR2 FQNEAQ (reference sequence). The CDR3 runs to 14 residues. Trimming removed 3 bases at V and 2 bases at J, with 10 bases between. The CDR3 spells CASSLTFYNTEAFF. The CDR3 DNA sequence: TGTGCCAGCAGCTTGACCTTTTACAACACTGAAGCTTTCTTT. Complete variable domain (other parts from reference TRBV7-9 and TRBJ1-1): DTGVSQNPRHKITKRGQNVTFRCDPISEHNRLYWYRQTLGQGPEFLTYFQNEAQLEKSRLLSDRFSAERPKGSFSTLEIQRTEQGDSAMYLCASSLTFYNTEAFFGQGTRLTVV.

In this sample, this clonotype turned up a few times. The rearrangement joins TRBV7-2 to TRBJ1-5; no definite D call. V was trimmed by 5 bases and J by 4 bases, leaving 9 bases between them. In germline, CDR1 is SGHTA, CDR2 FQGNSA. CDR3 length: 13 residues. CDR3 protein: CASSREINQPQHF. The CDR3 DNA reads TGTGCCAGCAGCCGGGAGATTAATCAGCCCCAGCATTTT. The full variable domain, completed using reference TRBV7-2 and TRBJ1-5, is GAGVSQSPSNKVTEKGKDVELRCDPISGHTALYWYRQSLGQGLEFLIYFQGNSAPDKSGLPSDRFSAERTGGSVSTLTIQRTQQEDSAVYLCASSREINQPQHFGDGTRLSIL.

The rearrangement links TRBV14 to TRBJ1-1; 10 nucleotides align to TRBD1. The CDR3 has 17 amino acids. Germline CDR1 SGHDN, CDR2 FVKESK. With 3 bases clipped from V and 0 bases from J, the junction kept 7 bases outside the gene matches. DNA for the CDR3: TGTGCCAGCAGCCAGACCGGGACAGGGGCCTTGAACACTGAAGCTTTCTTT. Translated: CASSQTGTGALNTEAFF.

The chain is built from TRBV7-6 and TRBJ2-3, with D unclear. The CDR3 loop spans 15 amino acids. Germline-derived CDR1 and CDR2 are SGHVS and FNYEAQ. Deletions cut 1 base from V and 4 bases from J, with 12 bases between. As DNA, the CDR3 is TGTGCCAGCAGCTTAGATCCAGACTCTCCAGATACGCAGTATTTT. This encodes CASSLDPDSPDTQYF.

This clonotype was counted a few times. The chain combines TRBV24-1 with TRBJ2-1; TRBD1 agrees at 9 bases. In germline, CDR1 is KGHDR, CDR2 SFDVKD. Trimming at V came to 4 bases and at J to 4 bases, leaving 7 bases not matched to a gene. The CDR3 covers 16 residues. CDR3 protein: CATSDERQGGYNEQFF. CDR3 DNA sequence: TGTGCCACCAGTGACGAAAGACAGGGGGGATACAATGAGCAGTTCTTC.

The genes are TRBV7-3 and TRBJ2-1; TRBD1 aligns across 7 bases. V lost 8 bases and J lost 8; bases outside the gene matches: 12. Germline values: CDR1 SGHTA, CDR2 FQGTGA. This CDR3 is built from 14 residues. CDR3 protein: CASSPSTGPYEQFF. For the CDR3, the DNA is TGTGCCAGCTCCCCTTCGACAGGGCCATATGAGCAGTTCTTC.

This sequence joins TRBV12-3 or TRBV12-4 and TRBJ1-5; the match to TRBD1 covers 8 bases. CDR3 length equals 14 residues. Germline trimming cut 6 bases from V and 6 bases from J; bases unmatched to any gene: 7. The CDR3 region has the DNA TGTGCCAGCAGGCGAGACAGGGGTAGTCAGCCCCAGCATTTT. Translated: CASRRDRGSQPQHF.

This clonotype was detected many times. V usage is TRBV5-1 and J usage is TRBJ2-1; D may be TRBD1 (5 bases). The CDR3 length is 14 residues. V was trimmed by 6 bases and J by 0 bases, leaving 10 bases between them. Germline V gene data show CDR1 as SGHRS and CDR2 as YFSETQ. CDR3 amino acids: CASKDTSSYNEQFF. Here the CDR3 DNA reads TGCGCCAGCAAGGACACGAGCTCCTACAATGAGCAGTTCTTC. The complete variable domain, with remaining parts taken from reference TRBV5-1 and TRBJ2-1, reads KAGVTQTPRYLIKTRGQQVTLSCSPISGHRSVSWYQQTPGQGLQFLFEYFSETQRNKGNFPGRFSGRQFSNSRSEMNVSTLELGDSALYLCASKDTSSYNEQFFGPGTRLTVL.

This chain links TRBV28 with TRBJ2-7; 10 nucleotides agree with TRBD2. The V segment lost 4 bases and the J segment 2 bases; nucleotides outside the gene matches: 8. CDR3 length equals 16 residues. The germline gives CDR1 MDHEN, CDR2 SYDVKM. The CDR3 region has the DNA TGTGCCAGCAGTTCCCCCACTAGCGGGGCCACCTACGAGCAGTACGTC. Encoded protein: CASSSPTSGATYEQYV.

This clonotype was seen at least ten times. The gene calls are TRBV7-6 and TRBJ1-5, with unresolved D. CDR3 length equals 15 residues. V was cut by 0 bases and J by 7 bases, with 13 bases left in between. Germline V gene data show CDR1 as SGHVS and CDR2 as FNYEAQ. The CDR3 coding sequence is TGTGCCAGCAGCTTAGCCAGTGGCCTAAACCAGCCCCAGCATTTT. Its translation is CASSLASGLNQPQHF.

The V call is TRBV20-1, the J call TRBJ2-7, with TRBD2 as a possible D gene (7 bases). This CDR3 is 14 amino acids long. Germline CDR1 reads DFQATT; CDR2 reads SNEGSKA (reference sequence). Trimming took 5 bases from V and 2 from J, leaving 16 bases between them. In DNA form, the CDR3 reads TGCAGTGCTCAAAGGGGGACTACCCCCTACGAGCAGTACTTC. Translated: CSAQRGTTPYEQYF.

As for this clonotype: Given a much more abundant clone one base away, this may be a read error. V usage is TRBV21-1 and J usage is TRBJ2-3. TRBV21-1 is a pseudogene locus. This CDR3 contains 12 residues. DNA of the CDR3: TGTGCCAGCAGCACCTACACAGATACGCAGTATTTT. It specifies CASSTYTDTQYF.

The rearrangement links TRBV7-9 to TRBJ2-5; no clear D gene. The germline CDR1 and CDR2 sequences are SEHNR and FQNEAQ (reference sequence). The CDR3 is 12 amino acids. The V end was cut by 0 bases, the J end by 7 bases, with 6 bases between. DNA for the CDR3: TGTGCCAGCAGCTTAGCGAAAGGGACCCAGTACTTC. It yields the protein CASSLAKGTQYF.

This clonotype was seen only a few times. V gene TRBV4-1 combines with J gene TRBJ2-3; D is ambiguous. The CDR3 runs to 15 residues. Germline V CDR1 and CDR2: MGHRA, YSYEKL. Deletions cut 0 bases from V and 4 bases from J, with 11 bases between. The CDR3 protein is CASSQEGASADTQYF. The CDR3 DNA reads as TGCGCCAGCAGCCAAGAAGGTGCCTCGGCAGATACGCAGTATTTT.

The chain combines TRBV6-5 with TRBJ2-2; D ambiguous. CDR3 length equals 15 residues. The germline V gene has CDR1 MNHEY and CDR2 SVGAGI. V was trimmed by 2 bases and J by 0 bases, leaving 7 bases between them. CDR3 loop: CASSYGTPNTGELFF. CDR3 bases: TGTGCCAGCAGTTACGGAACACCGAACACCGGGGAGCTGTTTTTT.

V is TRBV19 and J is TRBJ1-4, with D tentatively TRBD1 (6 bases). The V end was cut by 5 bases, the J end by 3 bases, with 13 bases between. Germline loops: CDR1 LNHDA, CDR2 SQIVND (reference sequence). This CDR3 has 15 amino acids. This CDR3 reads CASSPQGAANEKLFF. Written as DNA, the CDR3 is TGTGCCAGTAGTCCACAGGGTGCAGCTAATGAAAAACTGTTTTTT. The complete variable domain, with remaining parts taken from reference TRBV19 and TRBJ1-4, reads DGGITQSPKYLFRKEGQNVTLSCEQNLNHDAMYWYRQDPGQGLRLIYYSQIVNDFQKGDIAEGYSVSREKKESFPLTVTSAQKNPTAFYLCASSPQGAANEKLFFGSGTQLSVL.

This clonotype showed up just a few times. J is TRBJ2-7 and V is TRBV7-8; 9 bases fit TRBD2. CDR3 length equals 16 residues. V lost 0 bases and J lost 4; bases outside the gene matches: 7. The germline V gene encodes CDR1 SGHVS and CDR2 FQNEAQ. CDR3 nucleotides: TGTGCCAGCAGCTTAGCATCGGGACTAGCTTTGTACGAGCAGTACTTC. It encodes CASSLASGLALYEQYF.

The J gene is TRBJ2-7, the V gene TRBV6-2 or TRBV6-3; TRBD2 matches 8 bases. V trimming: 0 bases; J trimming: 4 bases; junction bases outside the gene matches: 8. This CDR3 is 16 amino acids long. Germline lookup yields CDR1 MNHEY and CDR2 SVGEGT. CDR3 bases: TGTGCCAGCAGTTACTCGACGGACGGGGGGGCGTACGAGCAGTACGTC. Protein: CASSYSTDGGAYEQYV.

This clonotype turned up a few times. V usage is TRBV6-5 and J usage is TRBJ2-1; D call uncertain. The CDR3 loop spans 13 amino acids. V dropped 2 bases and J dropped 4 bases, with 6 bases sitting between them. The germline V gene has CDR1 MNHEY and CDR2 SVGAGI. Here the CDR3 DNA reads TGTGCCAGCAGTTACGGCTTATACAATGAGCAGTTCTTC. Translating it yields CASSYGLYNEQFF.

V and J are TRBV4-3 and TRBJ2-7; TRBD1 is a possible D gene (5 bases). The CDR3 has 13 residues. CDR1 and CDR2 from the germline V gene are LGHNA and YSLEER. The V end lost 4 bases, the J end lost 4 bases, and 11 bases lay between the germline ends. CDR3 protein: CASSLPSGYEQYF. The CDR3 nucleotides read TGCGCCAGCAGCCTTCCCTCAGGGTACGAGCAGTACTTC.

This clonotype was observed a handful of times. The chain links TRBV30 to TRBJ1-1, with 7 bases lining up with TRBD1. The CDR3 is made up of 13 amino acids. V was pared by 4 bases and J by 4 bases, with 6 bases of the junction left unmatched. Germline V gene data show CDR1 as GTSNPN and CDR2 as SVGIG (reference sequence). CDR3 nucleotides: TGTGCCTGGACGACAGGGTCGGGCACTGAAGCTTTCTTT. Its translation is CAWTTGSGTEAFF.

This clonotype was seen a handful of times. CDR3 nucleotides: TGCGCCAGCAGCTTGAGAGGATTCGAAGCTTTCTTT. It translates to CASSLRGFEAFF. The chain carries TRBV5-1 and TRBJ1-1; no definite D call. The germline gives CDR1 SGHRS, CDR2 YFSETQ. Trimming left V 1 base short and J 8 bases short, with 9 bases between. This CDR3 is built from 12 residues. The whole variable domain, remainder taken from reference TRBV5-1 and TRBJ1-1, is KAGVTQTPRYLIKTRGQQVTLSCSPISGHRSVSWYQQTPGQGLQFLFEYFSETQRNKGNFPGRFSGRQFSNSRSEMNVSTLELGDSALYLCASSLRGFEAFFGQGTRLTVV.